The clone carrying this T cell receptor beta chain appeared many times. Antigen specificity is unknown. The data were obtained in a study of early T cells in non-severe SARS-CoV-2 infection. Points from the study as a whole: Matching with VDJdb favored anti-spike CD8 responses (missing private and CD4 specificities).

TCRdb fed the 5' RACE reads into MiXCR, producing one record per CDR3 protein. The sample has about 55,000 distinct CDR3 sequences; 6.6% are singletons. Sequenced here: whole blood, sampled at baseline. The sequence was obtained from an adult who was a healthcare worker with PCR-confirmed SARS-CoV-2 infection or an uninfected control (not recorded which).

CDR3 DNA: TGTGCCAGCAGCTTAGTGCATCAGCCCCAGCATTTT. Its translation: CASSLVHQPQHF. The J gene is TRBJ1-5, the V gene TRBV7-8; D ambiguous. This CDR3 has 12 amino acids. V was shortened by 1 base and J by 5 bases, with 3 bases between the two germline ends. Germline values: CDR1 SGHVS, CDR2 FQNEAQ.